This T cell receptor (beta chain) appears in the sequencing data of a study of beta chain features in type 1 diabetes. The entirety of the isolated RNA underwent reverse transcription, so expressed TCRB transcripts were sequenced. The repertoire was sequenced with immunoSEQ multiplex PCR; TCRdb's copy has only in-frame clones and lacks some. The table lists around 240,000 clones, roughly 17% of them singletons. There are a few counts of this clone. The antigen remains unidentified. Study-level results: In patients and controls equally, PCR might favor templates that are shorter. Shorter TCRB CDR3s, moderately but significantly so, marked every one of the four CD4+ subsets in Type 1 diabetes patients. Among patients, naive, central memory and Treg TCRB repertoires appeared more similar than among healthy donors. Fewer insertions but more deletions were seen at VDJ junctions in type 1 diabetes patients.

Germline values: CDR1 SQVTM, CDR2 ANQGSEA. The CDR3 runs 16 residues. The V and J ends lost 6 bases and 3 bases respectively, with 24 bases between them. Heparinised blood was drawn once per donor, averaging approximately 100 mL. This chain uses TRBV29-1 with TRBJ2-7; D might be TRBD1 (5 bases). The sequence was collected from a man between 25 and 39 years old with type 1 diabetes. The sequenced material came from naive CD4+ T cells from blood. The CDR3 nucleotides read TGCAGCGTGAAGGGGCCAGCCATAAGGGGTAACTACGAGCAGTACTTC. This sequence encodes CSVKGPAIRGNYEQYF.